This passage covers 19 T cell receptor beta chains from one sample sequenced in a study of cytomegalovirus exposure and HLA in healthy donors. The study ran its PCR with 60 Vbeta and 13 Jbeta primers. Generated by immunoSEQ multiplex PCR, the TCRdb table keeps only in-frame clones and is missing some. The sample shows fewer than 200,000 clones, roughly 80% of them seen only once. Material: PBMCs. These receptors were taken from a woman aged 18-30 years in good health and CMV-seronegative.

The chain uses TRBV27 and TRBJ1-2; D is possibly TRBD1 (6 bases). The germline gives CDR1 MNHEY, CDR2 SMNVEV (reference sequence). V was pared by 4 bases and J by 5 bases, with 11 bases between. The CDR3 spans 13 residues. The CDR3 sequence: CASSSQGRYGYTF. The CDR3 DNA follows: TGTGCCAGCAGTTCACAGGGCCGATATGGCTACACCTTC.

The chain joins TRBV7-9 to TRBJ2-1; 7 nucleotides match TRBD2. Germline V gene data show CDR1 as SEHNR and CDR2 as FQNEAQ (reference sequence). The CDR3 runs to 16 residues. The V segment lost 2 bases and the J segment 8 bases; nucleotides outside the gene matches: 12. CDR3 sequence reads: CASSLFGAGVTDEQFF. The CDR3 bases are TGTGCCAGCAGCTTATTCGGCGCGGGAGTTACCGATGAGCAGTTCTTC.

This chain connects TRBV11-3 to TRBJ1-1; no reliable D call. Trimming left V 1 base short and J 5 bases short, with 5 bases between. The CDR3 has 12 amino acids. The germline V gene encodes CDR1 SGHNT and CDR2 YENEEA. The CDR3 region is CASSLVQTEAFF. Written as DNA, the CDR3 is TGTGCCAGCAGCTTAGTCCAAACTGAAGCTTTCTTT.

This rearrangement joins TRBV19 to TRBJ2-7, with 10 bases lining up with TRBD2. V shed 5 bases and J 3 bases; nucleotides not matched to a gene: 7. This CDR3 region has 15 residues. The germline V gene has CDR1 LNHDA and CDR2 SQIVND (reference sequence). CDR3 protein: CASSFRTSGRYEQYF. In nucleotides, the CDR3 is TGTGCCAGTAGTTTCAGGACTAGCGGTCGCTACGAGCAGTACTTC.

The CDR3 DNA is TGTGCCAGCCAAGACCCCGGGACAGACACAGATACGCAGTATTTT. Translation gives CASQDPGTDTDTQYF. This rearrangement joins TRBV19 to TRBJ2-3; 7 bases line up with TRBD1. Trimming at V came to 9 bases and at J to 2 bases, leaving 11 bases not matched to a gene. This CDR3 region has 15 residues. CDR1 and CDR2 from the germline V gene are LNHDA and SQIVND (reference sequence).

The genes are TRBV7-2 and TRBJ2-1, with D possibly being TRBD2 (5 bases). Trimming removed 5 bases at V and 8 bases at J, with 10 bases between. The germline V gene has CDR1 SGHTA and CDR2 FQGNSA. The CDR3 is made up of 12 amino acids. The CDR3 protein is CASSRDGDEQFF. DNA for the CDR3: TGTGCCAGCAGCCGGGATGGGGATGAGCAGTTCTTC.

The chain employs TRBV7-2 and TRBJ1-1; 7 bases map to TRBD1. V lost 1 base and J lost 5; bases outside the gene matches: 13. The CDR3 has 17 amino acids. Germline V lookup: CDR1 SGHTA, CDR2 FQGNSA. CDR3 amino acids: CASSLGLGQPLLTEAFF. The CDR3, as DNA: TGTGCCAGCAGCTTAGGTTTGGGACAGCCCCTGTTAACTGAAGCTTTCTTT.

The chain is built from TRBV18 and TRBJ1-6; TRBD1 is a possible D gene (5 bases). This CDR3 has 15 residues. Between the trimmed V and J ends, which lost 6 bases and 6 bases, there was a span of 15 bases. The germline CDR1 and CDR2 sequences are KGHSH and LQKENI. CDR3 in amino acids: CASSLRGVVNSPLHF. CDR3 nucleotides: TGTGCCAGCTCGCTTAGGGGTGTAGTTAATTCACCCCTCCACTTT.

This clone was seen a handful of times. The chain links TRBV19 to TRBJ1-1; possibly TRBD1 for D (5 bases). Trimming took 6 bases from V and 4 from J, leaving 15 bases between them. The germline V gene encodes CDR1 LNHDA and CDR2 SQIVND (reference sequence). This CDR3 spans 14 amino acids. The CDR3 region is CASSPLGGGTEAFF. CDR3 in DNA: TGTGCCAGTAGCCCCCTTGGGGGAGGCACTGAAGCTTTCTTT. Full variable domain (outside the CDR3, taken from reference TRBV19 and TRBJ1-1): DGGITQSPKYLFRKEGQNVTLSCEQNLNHDAMYWYRQDPGQGLRLIYYSQIVNDFQKGDIAEGYSVSREKKESFPLTVTSAQKNPTAFYLCASSPLGGGTEAFFGQGTRLTVV.

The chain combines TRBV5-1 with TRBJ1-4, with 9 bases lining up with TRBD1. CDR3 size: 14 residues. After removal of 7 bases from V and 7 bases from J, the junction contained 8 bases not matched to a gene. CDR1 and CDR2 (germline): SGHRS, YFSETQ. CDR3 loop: CASRQGQGLEKLFF. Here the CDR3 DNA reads TGCGCCAGCCGCCAGGGACAGGGACTTGAAAAACTGTTTTTT.

The DNA for the CDR3 is TGTGCCAGCAGTTATGGGCATTCCTACAATGAGCAGTTCTTC. Protein: CASSYGHSYNEQFF. The V and J genes are TRBV28 and TRBJ2-1; D unresolved. V lost 4 bases and J 1 base, leaving 8 bases between the germline ends. This CDR3 is built from 14 residues. The germline V gene encodes CDR1 MDHEN and CDR2 SYDVKM.

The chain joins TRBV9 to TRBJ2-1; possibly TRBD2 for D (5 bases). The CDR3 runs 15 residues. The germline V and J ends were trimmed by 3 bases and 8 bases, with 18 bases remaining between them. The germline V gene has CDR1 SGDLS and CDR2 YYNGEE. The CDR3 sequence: CASSAKDSTGDEQFF. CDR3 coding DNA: TGTGCCAGCAGCGCTAAGGACTCGACGGGTGATGAGCAGTTCTTC.

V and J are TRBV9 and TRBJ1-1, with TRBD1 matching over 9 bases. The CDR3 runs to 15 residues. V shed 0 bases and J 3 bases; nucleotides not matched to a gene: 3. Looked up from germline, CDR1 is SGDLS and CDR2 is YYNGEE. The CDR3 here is CASSVEGQGYTEAFF. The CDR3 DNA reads TGTGCCAGCAGCGTAGAGGGACAGGGTTACACTGAAGCTTTCTTT.

DNA for the CDR3: TGTGCCAGCAGCATCAGACTAGCGGGAGTCTACAATGAGCAGTTCTTC. Amino acid sequence: CASSIRLAGVYNEQFF. The chain couples TRBV7-2 to TRBJ2-1; TRBD2 matches 12 bases. The CDR3 is 16 residues long. Germline V gives CDR1 SGHTA, CDR2 FQGNSA. With 5 bases clipped from V and 3 bases from J, the junction kept 5 bases outside the gene matches.

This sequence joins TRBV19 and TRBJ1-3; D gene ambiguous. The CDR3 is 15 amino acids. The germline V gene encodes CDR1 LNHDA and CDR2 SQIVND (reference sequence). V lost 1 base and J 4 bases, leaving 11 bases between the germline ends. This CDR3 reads CASSIGGGRGNTIYF. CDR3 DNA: TGTGCCAGTAGTATAGGTGGCGGAAGGGGAAACACCATATATTTT.

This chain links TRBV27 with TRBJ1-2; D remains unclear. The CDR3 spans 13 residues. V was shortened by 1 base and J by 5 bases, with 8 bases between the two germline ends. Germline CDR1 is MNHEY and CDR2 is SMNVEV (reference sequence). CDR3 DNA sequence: TGTGCCAGCAGTTTATTCACCGGTTATGGCTACACCTTC. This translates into CASSLFTGYGYTF.

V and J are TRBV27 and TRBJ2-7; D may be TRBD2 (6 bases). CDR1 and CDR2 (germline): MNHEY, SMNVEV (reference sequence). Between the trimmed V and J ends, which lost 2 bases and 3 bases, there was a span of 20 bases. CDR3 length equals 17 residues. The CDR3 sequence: CASSLKVGSGSVYEQYF. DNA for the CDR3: TGTGCCAGCAGTTTAAAGGTCGGGAGCGGAAGTGTCTACGAGCAGTACTTC.

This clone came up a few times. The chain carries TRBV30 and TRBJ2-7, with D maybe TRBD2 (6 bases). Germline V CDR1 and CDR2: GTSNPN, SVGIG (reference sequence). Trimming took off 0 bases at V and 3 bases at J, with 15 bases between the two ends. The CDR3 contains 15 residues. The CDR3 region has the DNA TGTGCCTGGAGTGTAAAAGGGACTCCTGGCTACGAGCAGTACTTC. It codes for CAWSVKGTPGYEQYF. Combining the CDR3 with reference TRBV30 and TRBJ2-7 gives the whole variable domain SQTIHQWPATLVQPVGSPLSLECTVEGTSNPNLYWYRQAAGRGLQLLFYSVGIGQISSEVPQNLSASRPQDRQFILSSKKLLLSDSGFYLCAWSVKGTPGYEQYFGPGTRLTVT.

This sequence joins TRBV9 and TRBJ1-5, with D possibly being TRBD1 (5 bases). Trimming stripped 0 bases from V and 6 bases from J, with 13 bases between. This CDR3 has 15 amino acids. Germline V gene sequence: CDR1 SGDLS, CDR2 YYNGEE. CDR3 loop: CASSVEGRVVQPQHF. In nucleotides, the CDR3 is TGTGCCAGCAGCGTAGAGGGCAGGGTGGTTCAGCCCCAGCATTTT. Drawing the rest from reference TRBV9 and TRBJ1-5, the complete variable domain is DSGVTQTPKHLITATGQRVTLRCSPRSGDLSVYWYQQSLDQGLQFLIQYYNGEERAKGNILERFSAQQFPDLHSELNLSSLELGDSALYFCASSVEGRVVQPQHFGDGTRLSIL.